This TCR beta chain was retrieved from a study of T cell clones after liver transplantation. The wider study: Graft-donor-reactive sequences were compared with third-party-reactive TCRbeta sequences from pre-transplant mixed lymphocyte reactions. Patients counted as tolerant after at least one year off all immunosuppression, enzymes not exceeding twice normal.

Here immunoSEQ multiplex PCR was the method, and the copy in TCRdb shows in-frame clones only, minus some. The table lists just over 80,000 clones, roughly 85% of them singletons. Trimming removed 4 bases from V and 10 bases from J, with 23 bases in between. This CDR3 is 16 amino acids long. Germline CDR1 reads SGHVS; CDR2 reads FNYEAQ. The receptor was isolated from a human patient who received a liver transplant. A subset of T cells may come from the graft donor. The material was CD4+ T cells from blood, obtained roughly 3.5 years after liver transplant. This chain links TRBV7-6 with TRBJ2-1; D unresolved. DNA for the CDR3: TGTGCCAGCAGCTCTCAGGTTGGCCCGATGTCCTCGGAGCAGTTCTTC. Translating it yields CASSSQVGPMSSEQFF.